This T cell receptor (beta chain) was recorded in a study of cytomegalovirus exposure and HLA in healthy donors. The overall study: Among the 398 genotyped donors, 65% to 85% were placed in the Caucasian-associated ancestry cluster.

About this clone itself: Its target is not known.

The PCR ran on 60 Vbeta and 13 Jbeta primers. The method was immunoSEQ multiplex PCR; TCRdb's version includes in-frame clones alone and lacks a portion of them. This sample has about 100,000 clones, with 76% found just once. The CDR3 totals 15 residues. Looked up from germline, CDR1 is SGHTA and CDR2 is FQGTGA. V gave up 3 bases and J gave up 4 bases, with 12 bases separating them. Study-wide findings and caveats: The study carried out a later analysis of TCR beta sequences. It associated around 17,000 of them with specific HLA alleles at a false discovery rate of 0.05. With later analysis, a missense DCLRE1C variant became linked to TCR beta V- and J-gene trimming.

Source material: PBMCs. The V and J genes are TRBV7-3 and TRBJ2-2; TRBD1 is a possible D gene (6 bases). This clonotype was obtained from a woman aged 60-70 years in good health and CMV-seropositive. The CDR3 nucleotides read TGTGCCAGCAGCTTGGGGACATCCCTCACCGGGGAGCTGTTTTTT. Translation: CASSLGTSLTGELFF. The variable domain in full, with the rest retrieved from reference TRBV7-3 and TRBJ2-2, is GAGVSQTPSNKVTEKGKYVELRCDPISGHTALYWYRQSLGQGPEFLIYFQGTGAADDSGLPNDRFFAVRPEGSVSTLKIQRTERGDSAVYLCASSLGTSLTGELFFGEGSRLTVL.